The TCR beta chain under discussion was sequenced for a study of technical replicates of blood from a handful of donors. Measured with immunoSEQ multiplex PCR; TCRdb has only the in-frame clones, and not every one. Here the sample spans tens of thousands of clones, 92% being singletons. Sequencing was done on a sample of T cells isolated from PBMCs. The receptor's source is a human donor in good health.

The CDR3 protein is CSVEDPYTGTGGGELFF. The DNA for the CDR3 is TGCAGCGTTGAAGACCCCTACACAGGAACAGGGGGCGGGGAGCTGTTTTTT. The chain has TRBV29-1 and TRBJ2-2; 8 bases map to TRBD1. The germline CDR1 and CDR2 sequences are SQVTM and ANQGSEA. The length of the CDR3 is 17 residues. After removal of 0 bases from V and 7 bases from J, the junction contained 13 bases not matched to a gene.